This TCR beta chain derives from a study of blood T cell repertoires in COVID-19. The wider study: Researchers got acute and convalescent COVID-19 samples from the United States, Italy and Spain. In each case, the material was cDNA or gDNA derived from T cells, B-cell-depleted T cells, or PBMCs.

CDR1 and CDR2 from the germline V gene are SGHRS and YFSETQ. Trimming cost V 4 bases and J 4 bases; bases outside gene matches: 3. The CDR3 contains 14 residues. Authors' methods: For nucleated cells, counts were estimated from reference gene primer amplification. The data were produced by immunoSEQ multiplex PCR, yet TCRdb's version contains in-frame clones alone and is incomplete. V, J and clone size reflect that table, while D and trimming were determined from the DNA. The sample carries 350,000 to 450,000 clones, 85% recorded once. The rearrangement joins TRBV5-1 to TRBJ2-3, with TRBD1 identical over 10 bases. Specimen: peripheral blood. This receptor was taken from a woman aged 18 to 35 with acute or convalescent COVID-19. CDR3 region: CASSLGTGADTQYF. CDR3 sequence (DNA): TGCGCCAGCAGCCTCGGGACAGGGGCAGATACGCAGTATTTT.